This TCR beta chain stems from a study of blood T cell repertoires in COVID-19. The J segment lost 5 bases and the V segment lost 6 bases, leaving 7 bases of the junction unmatched. The CDR3 has 13 residues. CDR1 SQVTM and CDR2 ANQGSEA come from the germline V gene. Only in-frame clones appear in the TCRdb table, and some are missing; sequencing was by immunoSEQ multiplex PCR. The table records roughly 100,000 clones, about 90% of them present only once. This TCR was recovered from a man between 18 and 35 years old with acute or convalescent COVID-19. Sequencing used peripheral blood. V and J are TRBV29-1 and TRBJ1-1, with 9 bases identical to TRBD1. CDR3: CSVETGGKTEAFF. In DNA form, the CDR3 reads TGCAGCGTCGAAACAGGGGGCAAGACTGAAGCTTTCTTT.